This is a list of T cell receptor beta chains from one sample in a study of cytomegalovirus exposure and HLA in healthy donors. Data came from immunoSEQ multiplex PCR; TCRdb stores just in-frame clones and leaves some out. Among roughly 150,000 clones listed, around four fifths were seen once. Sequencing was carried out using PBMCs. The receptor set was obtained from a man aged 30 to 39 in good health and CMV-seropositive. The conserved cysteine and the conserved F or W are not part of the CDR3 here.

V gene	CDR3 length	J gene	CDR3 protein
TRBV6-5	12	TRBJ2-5	ASSPDRIQETQY
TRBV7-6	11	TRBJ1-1	ASSLQGWTEAF
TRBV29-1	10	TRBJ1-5	SVESPNQPQH
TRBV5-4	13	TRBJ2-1	ASRLAGSSYNEQF
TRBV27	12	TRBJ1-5	ASSRDSGNQPQH
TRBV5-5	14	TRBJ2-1	ASSATSGPSYNEQF
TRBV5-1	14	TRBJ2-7	ASSLAGLAGVWEQY
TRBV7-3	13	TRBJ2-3	ASSLLAGVTDTQY
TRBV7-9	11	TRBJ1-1	ASSPTENTEAF
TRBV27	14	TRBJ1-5	ASSSLQGALNQPQH
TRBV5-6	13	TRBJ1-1	ASSINRVRNTEAF
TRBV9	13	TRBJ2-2	ASSDRGTYTGELF
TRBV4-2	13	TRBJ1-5	ASSQYGGGDQPQH
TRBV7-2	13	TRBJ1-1	ASSLAGTGNTEAF
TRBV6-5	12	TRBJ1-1	ASSYDQGLTEAF
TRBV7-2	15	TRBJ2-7	ASSWDRGHSGSYEQY